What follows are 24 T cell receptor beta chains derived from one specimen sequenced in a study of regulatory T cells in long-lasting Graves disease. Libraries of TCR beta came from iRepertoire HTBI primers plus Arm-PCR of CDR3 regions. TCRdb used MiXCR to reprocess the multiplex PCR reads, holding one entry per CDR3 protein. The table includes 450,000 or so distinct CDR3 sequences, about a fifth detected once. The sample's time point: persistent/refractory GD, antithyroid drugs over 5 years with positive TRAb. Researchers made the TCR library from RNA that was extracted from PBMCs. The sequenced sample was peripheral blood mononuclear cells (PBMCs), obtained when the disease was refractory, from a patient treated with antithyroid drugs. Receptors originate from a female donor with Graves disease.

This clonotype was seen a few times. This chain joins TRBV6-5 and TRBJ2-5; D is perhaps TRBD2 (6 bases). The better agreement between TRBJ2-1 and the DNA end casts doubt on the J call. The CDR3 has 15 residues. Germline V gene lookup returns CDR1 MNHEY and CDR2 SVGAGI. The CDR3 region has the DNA TGTGCCAGCAGTTACTCGATCCCCCCGGGAGATGAGCAGTTCTTC. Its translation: CASSYSIPPGDEQFF.

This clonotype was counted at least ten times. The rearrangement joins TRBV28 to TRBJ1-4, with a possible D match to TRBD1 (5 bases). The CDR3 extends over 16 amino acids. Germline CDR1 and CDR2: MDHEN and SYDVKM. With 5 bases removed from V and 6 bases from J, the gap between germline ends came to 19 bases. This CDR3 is CASSEARKAGYEKLFF. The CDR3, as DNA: TGTGCCAGCAGTGAGGCGCGAAAAGCAGGGTATGAAAAACTGTTTTTT.

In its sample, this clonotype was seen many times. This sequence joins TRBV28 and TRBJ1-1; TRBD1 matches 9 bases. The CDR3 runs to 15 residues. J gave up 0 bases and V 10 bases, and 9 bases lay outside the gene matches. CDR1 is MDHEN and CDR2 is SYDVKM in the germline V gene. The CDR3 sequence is CAISTRQGVNTEAFF. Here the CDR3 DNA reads TGTGCCATCTCAACGCGACAGGGGGTGAACACTGAAGCTTTCTTT.

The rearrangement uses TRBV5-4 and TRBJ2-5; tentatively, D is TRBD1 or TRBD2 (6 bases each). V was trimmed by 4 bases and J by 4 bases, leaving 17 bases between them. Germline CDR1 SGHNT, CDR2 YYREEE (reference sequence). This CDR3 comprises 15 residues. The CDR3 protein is CASSPGGGSPETQYF. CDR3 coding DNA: TGTGCCAGCAGCCCCGGAGGGGGTTCTCCAGAGACCCAGTACTTC.

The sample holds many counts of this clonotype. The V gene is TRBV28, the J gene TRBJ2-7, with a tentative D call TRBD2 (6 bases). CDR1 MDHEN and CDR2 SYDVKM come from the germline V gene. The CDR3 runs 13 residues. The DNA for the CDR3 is TGTGCGGCCCAGACCGGGGGTATCTACGAGCAGTACTTC. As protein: CAAQTGGIYEQYF.

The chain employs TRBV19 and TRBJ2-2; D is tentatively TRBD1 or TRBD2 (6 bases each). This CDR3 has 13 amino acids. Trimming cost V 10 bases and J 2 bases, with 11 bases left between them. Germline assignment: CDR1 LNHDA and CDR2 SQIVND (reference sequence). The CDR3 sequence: CAIGGRNTGELFF. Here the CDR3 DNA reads TGTGCCATAGGGGGGAGAAACACCGGGGAGCTGTTTTTT. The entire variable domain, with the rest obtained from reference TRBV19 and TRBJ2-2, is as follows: DGGITQSPKYLFRKEGQNVTLSCEQNLNHDAMYWYRQDPGQGLRLIYYSQIVNDFQKGDIAEGYSVSREKKESFPLTVTSAQKNPTAFYLCAIGGRNTGELFFGEGSRLTVL.

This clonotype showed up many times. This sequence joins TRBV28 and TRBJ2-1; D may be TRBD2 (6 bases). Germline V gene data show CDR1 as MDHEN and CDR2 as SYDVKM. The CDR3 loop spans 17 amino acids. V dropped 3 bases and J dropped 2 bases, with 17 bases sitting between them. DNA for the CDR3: TGTGCCAGCAGTTTTGGCTCTGGGACTCATACCTACAATGAGCAGTTCTTC. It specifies CASSFGSGTHTYNEQFF.

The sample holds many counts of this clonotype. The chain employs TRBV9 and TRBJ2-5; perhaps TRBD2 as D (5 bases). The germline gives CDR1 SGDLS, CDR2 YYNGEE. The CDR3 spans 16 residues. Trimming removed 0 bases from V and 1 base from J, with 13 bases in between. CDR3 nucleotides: TGTGCCAGCAGCGTAGGAACGGGAATCGGCCAAGAGACCCAGTACTTC. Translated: CASSVGTGIGQETQYF.

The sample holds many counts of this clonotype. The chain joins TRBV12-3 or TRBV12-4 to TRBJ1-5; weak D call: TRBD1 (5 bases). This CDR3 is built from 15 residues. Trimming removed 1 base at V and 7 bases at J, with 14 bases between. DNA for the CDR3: TGTGCCAGCAGTTTAGGGCAGGGTATGGGGCAGCCCCAGCATTTT. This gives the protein CASSLGQGMGQPQHF.

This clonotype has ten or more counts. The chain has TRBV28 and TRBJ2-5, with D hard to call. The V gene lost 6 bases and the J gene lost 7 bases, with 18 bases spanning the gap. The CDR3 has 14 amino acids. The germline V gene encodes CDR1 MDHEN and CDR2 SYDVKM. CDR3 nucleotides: TGTGCCAGCAGACCCCCGTTGGGCCTTGGGACCCAGTACTTC. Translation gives CASRPPLGLGTQYF.

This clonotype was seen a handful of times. In DNA, the CDR3 is TGTGCCAGCAGCTTAAGGCAGGGACAGGGGGCCTACGAGCAGTACTTC. Its protein product is CASSLRQGQGAYEQYF. The chain recombines TRBV7-9 with TRBJ2-7, with 11 bases fitting TRBD1. The length of the CDR3 is 16 residues. The germline CDR1 and CDR2 sequences are SEHNR and FQNEAQ (reference sequence). With V trimmed by 2 bases and J by 2 bases, 5 bases remained unmatched.

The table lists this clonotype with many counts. CDR3 DNA: TGTGCCACCAGTGACCCGGGACAGGCGGCTGAAGCTTTCTTT. Translation gives CATSDPGQAAEAFF. The chain employs TRBV24-1 and TRBJ1-1, with 8 nucleotides matching TRBD1. With 4 bases clipped from V and 6 bases from J, the junction kept 6 bases outside the gene matches. This CDR3 spans 14 amino acids. The germline CDR1 and CDR2 sequences are KGHDR and SFDVKD.

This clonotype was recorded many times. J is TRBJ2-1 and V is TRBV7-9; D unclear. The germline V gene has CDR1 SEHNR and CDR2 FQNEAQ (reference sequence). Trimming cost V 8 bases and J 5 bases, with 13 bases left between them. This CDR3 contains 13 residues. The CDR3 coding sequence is TGTGCCAGCGGGAAGGCGGTCAACAATGAGCAGTTCTTC. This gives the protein CASGKAVNNEQFF.

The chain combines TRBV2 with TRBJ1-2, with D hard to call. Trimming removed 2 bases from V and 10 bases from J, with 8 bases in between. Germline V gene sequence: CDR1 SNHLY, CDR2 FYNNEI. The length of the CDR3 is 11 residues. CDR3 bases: TGTGCCAGCAGTGAAAGATTTGACTACACCTTC. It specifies CASSERFDYTF.

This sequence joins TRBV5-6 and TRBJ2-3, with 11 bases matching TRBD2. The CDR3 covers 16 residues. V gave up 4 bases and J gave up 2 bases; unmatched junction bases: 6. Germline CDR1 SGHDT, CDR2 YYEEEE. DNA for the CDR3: TGTGCCAGCAGCCATGGGACTAGCGGATACACAGATACGCAGTATTTT. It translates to CASSHGTSGYTDTQYF.

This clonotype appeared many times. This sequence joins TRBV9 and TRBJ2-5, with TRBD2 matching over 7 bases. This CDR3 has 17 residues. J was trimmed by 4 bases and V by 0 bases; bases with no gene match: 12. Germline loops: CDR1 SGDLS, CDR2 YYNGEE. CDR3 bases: TGTGCCAGCAGCGTAGATGGTTCGGCGGGAGTGGGAGAGACCCAGTACTTC. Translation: CASSVDGSAGVGETQYF.

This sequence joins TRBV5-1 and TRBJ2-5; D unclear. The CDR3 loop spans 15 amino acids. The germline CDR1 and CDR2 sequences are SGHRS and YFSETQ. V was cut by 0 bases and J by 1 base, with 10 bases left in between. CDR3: CASSLVGRTQETQYF. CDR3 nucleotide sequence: TGCGCCAGCAGCTTGGTAGGACGGACCCAAGAGACCCAGTACTTC.

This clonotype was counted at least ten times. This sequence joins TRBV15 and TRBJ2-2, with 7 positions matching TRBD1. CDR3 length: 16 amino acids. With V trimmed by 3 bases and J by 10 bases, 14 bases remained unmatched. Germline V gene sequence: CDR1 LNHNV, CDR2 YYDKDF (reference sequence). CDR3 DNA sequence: TGTGCCACCAGCAGTTCAGGGACAGTAGACACTGAGGAGCTGTTTTTT. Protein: CATSSSGTVDTEELFF.

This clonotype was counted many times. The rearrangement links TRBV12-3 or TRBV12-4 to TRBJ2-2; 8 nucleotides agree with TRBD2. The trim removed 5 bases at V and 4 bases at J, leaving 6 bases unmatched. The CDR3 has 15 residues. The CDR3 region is CASSPLAAATGELFF. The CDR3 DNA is TGTGCCAGCAGTCCACTAGCGGCGGCCACCGGGGAGCTGTTTTTT.

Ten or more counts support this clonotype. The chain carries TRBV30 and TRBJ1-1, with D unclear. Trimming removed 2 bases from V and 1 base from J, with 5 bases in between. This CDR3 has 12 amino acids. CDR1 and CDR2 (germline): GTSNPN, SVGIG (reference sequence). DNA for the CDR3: TGTGCCTGGAGTTTAGAGAACACTGAAGCTTTCTTT. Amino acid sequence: CAWSLENTEAFF. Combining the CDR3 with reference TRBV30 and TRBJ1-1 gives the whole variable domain SQTIHQWPATLVQPVGSPLSLECTVEGTSNPNLYWYRQAAGRGLQLLFYSVGIGQISSEVPQNLSASRPQDRQFILSSKKLLLSDSGFYLCAWSLENTEAFFGQGTRLTVV.

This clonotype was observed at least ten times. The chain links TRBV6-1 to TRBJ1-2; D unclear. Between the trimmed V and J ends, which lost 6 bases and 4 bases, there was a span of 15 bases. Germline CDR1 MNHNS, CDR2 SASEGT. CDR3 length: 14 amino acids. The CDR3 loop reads CASSATVEGYGYTF. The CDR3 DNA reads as TGTGCCAGCAGCGCCACAGTAGAGGGCTATGGCTACACCTTC.

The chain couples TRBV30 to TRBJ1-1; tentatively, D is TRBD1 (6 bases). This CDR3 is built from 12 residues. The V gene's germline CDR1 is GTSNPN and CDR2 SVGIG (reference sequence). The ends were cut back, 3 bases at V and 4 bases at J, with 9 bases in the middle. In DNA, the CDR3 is TGTGCCTGGAGAGGGGACACCACTGAAGCTTTCTTT. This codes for CAWRGDTTEAFF.

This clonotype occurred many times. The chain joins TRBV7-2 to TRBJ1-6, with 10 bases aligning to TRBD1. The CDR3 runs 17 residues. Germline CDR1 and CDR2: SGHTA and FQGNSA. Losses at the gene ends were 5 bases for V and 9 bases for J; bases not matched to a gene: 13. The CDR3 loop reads CASSPRQGASLGSPLHF. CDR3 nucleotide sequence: TGTGCCAGCAGCCCCAGACAGGGGGCGAGTCTCGGTTCACCCCTCCACTTT. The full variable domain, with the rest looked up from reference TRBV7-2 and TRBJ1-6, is GAGVSQSPSNKVTEKGKDVELRCDPISGHTALYWYRQSLGQGLEFLIYFQGNSAPDKSGLPSDRFSAERTGGSVSTLTIQRTQQEDSAVYLCASSPRQGASLGSPLHFGNGTRLTVT.

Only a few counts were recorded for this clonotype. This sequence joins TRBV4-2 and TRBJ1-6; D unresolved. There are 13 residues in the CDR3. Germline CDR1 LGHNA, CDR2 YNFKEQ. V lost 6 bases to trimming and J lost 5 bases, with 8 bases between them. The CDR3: CASRRAHNSPLHF. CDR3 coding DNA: TGTGCCAGCAGACGGGCCCATAATTCACCCCTCCACTTT.